This T cell receptor (beta chain) is drawn from a study of OX40 agonist ivuxolimab in advanced cancers. Study-wide background: Dose-escalation patients' cancers were hepatocellular carcinoma, melanoma, renal cell or head and neck cancer. Study results and limitations: Antigen specificity of clonally expanded peripheral T cells was not established. Clonal expansion was seen in CD4+ and CD8+ blood T cells by week 6 at 0.1 to 3.0 mg/kg.

Assay: immunoSEQ multiplex PCR; the TCRdb copy retains only in-frame clones and omits some. The sample lists some 72,000 clones, about 91% seen once, with 2.5% to 3.5% in the top ten. With regard to this clone: The antigen remains undetermined.

CDR3 length: 13 residues. With 6 bases removed from V and 7 bases from J, the gap between germline ends came to 15 bases. CDR1 and CDR2 from the germline V gene are MDHEN and SYDVKM. The timepoints at which blood was sampled were baseline, cycle 4 day 1, and cycle 7 day 1. The clonotype comes from an adult with an advanced solid tumor such as melanoma, head and neck, liver or kidney cancer. The chain joins TRBV28 to TRBJ1-1, with no clear D. The specimen comprised CD4+ or CD8+ T cells sorted from blood, sampled in a trial of the OX40 agonist ivuxolimab. CDR3 DNA sequence: TGTGCCAGCAGGACCTCCCCACTCAATGAAGCTTTCTTT. Encoded protein: CASRTSPLNEAFF.